This entry is about one T cell receptor beta chain. The data are from a study of T cell clusters in autoimmune cytopenias. Each sample's input was 250 ng genomic DNA, some 34,000 genome equivalents. TRB was amplified by touch-down multiplex PCR, primer pools A and B combined. Reanalyzing the multiplex PCR reads, TCRdb keeps one entry per CDR3 protein, without DNA. The repertoire table contains over 9,000 distinct CDR3 sequences. The TCR was taken from a human donor with an autoimmune cytopenia or autoimmune hepatitis (not recorded which). The sample was peripheral blood.

The CDR3 region is CASSLRGGTGHLDTEAFF. The gene calls are TRBV7-2 and TRBJ1-1; TCRdb calls TRBD1, which cannot be checked without DNA. This CDR3 is 18 amino acids long. CDR1 is SGHTA, CDR2 FQGNSA, per germline.